This TCR beta chain appears in the sequencing data of a study of blood T cell repertoires in COVID-19 (TCRdb year 2020). Describing the broader study: Samples from collaborators originated in the United States, Italy and Spain and spanned both the acute and convalescent phases of COVID-19. The material from the prospective study consisted of cDNA or gDNA derived from T cells, B-cell-depleted T cells, or PBMCs. Deeply sampled blood TCRbeta repertoires from subjects exposed to, actively infected with, or recovered from COVID-19 were included in the dataset. The repertoires were released in a freely available public database meant as a resource for research on the immune response to SARS-CoV-2. The samples were drawn from the first 160 participants of the ongoing ImmuneRACE study and from 1,200 or so subjects provided by 6 global collaborators. The sample metadata nearly always contained a de-identified subject ID, COVID-19 status, age in years and sex. HLA class I and class II types, where available, came from metadata supplied by the sample provider rather than from assay-based typing.

Collaborating institutions collected whole blood in K2EDTA tubes following their own protocols. Collaborator samples were shipped for TCRbeta analysis as frozen whole blood, isolated PBMCs, or DNA extracted from either sample type. Results the study describes overall, beyond this receptor: The quantity of clinical and demographic metadata differed by source and by participant and was supplied without curation.

The CDR3 sequence holds 15 residues, the cysteine and phenylalanine included. Of the read, only the CDR3 DNA is kept; its 45 bases are in frame from base 1. V is pared back by 6 bases and J by 4 bases, with 16 bases lying between the germline termini. Via the germline V gene (reference sequence), CDR1 is LNHDA and CDR2 SQIVND. The immunoSEQ Assay, a bias-controlled multiplex PCR, was used to amplify TCRbeta CDR3 regions from genomic DNA. Under the source paper's analysis protocol: Within the assay, amplification of reference gene primers was used to estimate how many nucleated cells each sample contained. Sequence reads were collapsed and filtered to measure the absolute abundance of every unique TCRbeta CDR3 rearrangement. For each sample, productive Simpson clonality was calculated as the square root of Simpson's diversity index over productive rearrangements. What TCRdb holds here is the immuneACCESS table cut down to in-frame rearrangements. Part of the clones is not present; checked against another copy, under half of the missing clones reflect an unresolved V gene, and the others are unexplained. D and trimming were read from the DNA, whereas the V and J calls and clone size are those reported in that table. Within this sample are 110,000 to 150,000 clones, with 75% to 85% of them counted one time only. About 4.3% of the sample belongs to the ten largest clones.

On this clone: Its cognate antigen has yet to be identified. Base qualities were left out, and no much larger clone turns up one base away.

This receptor was taken from an elderly woman with acute or convalescent COVID-19. The specimen was peripheral blood. Recombination linked TRBV19 to TRBJ2-1, with TRBD2 tentatively as D gene (5 bases match). The CDR3 amino acid sequence is: CASSSRSGTYNEQFF. Read as DNA, the sequence is TGTGCCAGTAGCTCCCGAAGCGGAACTTACAATGAGCAGTTCTTC.